This is a list of T cell receptor beta chains from one sample in a study of graft-versus-host responses after intestinal transplantation. Only in-frame clones appear in the TCRdb table, and some are missing; sequencing was by immunoSEQ multiplex PCR. The sample records about 24,000 clones, 35% to 50% being singletons. This material consisted of alloreactive CD4+ T cells from a mixed lymphocyte reaction culture, taken before intestinal transplant. The receptors were gathered from a human patient who received an intestinal transplant. CDR3s include the opening cysteine and the closing phenylalanine or tryptophan. D genes are given only for firm matches. Not every row has a clone size; where given, it reads once, few, many or a size class.

v_gene	j_gene	abundance	d_gene	CDR3aa	CDR3nt
TRBV30	TRBJ1-6	once	-	CAWGLQFTLHF	TGTGCCTGGGGACTGCAATTCACCCTCCACTTT
TRBV2	TRBJ2-1	-	TRBD2	CASRRPQRGATSGEQFF	TGTGCCAGCAGACGTCCGCAGCGCGGGGCTACTAGCGGTGAGCAGTTCTTC
TRBV5-4	TRBJ2-5	-	-	CASSPPGTHPGETQYF	TGTGCCAGCAGCCCGCCAGGGACTCATCCGGGGGAGACCCAGTACTTC
TRBV11-3	TRBJ2-5	few	TRBD1	CASSLGDRGQETQYF	TGTGCCAGCAGCTTAGGGGACAGGGGGCAAGAGACCCAGTACTTC
TRBV7-8	TRBJ2-3	-	TRBD2	CASSLASGSTDTQYF	TGTGCCAGCAGCTTAGCTAGCGGGAGCACAGATACGCAGTATTTT
TRBV15	TRBJ1-2	-	-	CATSRDQGRSSYTF	TGTGCCACCAGCAGAGATCAGGGAAGGTCGAGCTACACCTTC
TRBV20-1	TRBJ1-2	-	-	CSASNVYGYTF	TGCAGTGCTAGTAATGTCTATGGCTACACCTTC
TRBV7-6	TRBJ2-1	few	TRBD2	CASSRAGTSYNEQFF	TGTGCCAGCAGCCGCGCCGGGACTAGCTACAATGAGCAGTTCTTC
TRBV19	TRBJ2-1	-	-	CASNPSYPGDIVRQFF	TGTGCCAGTAACCCTTCATACCCGGGGGATATAGTTCGGCAGTTCTTC
TRBV4-2	TRBJ1-4	few	-	CASSLLARTTNEKLFF	TGTGCCAGCAGCCTCCTAGCCCGCACAACTAATGAAAAACTGTTTTTT
TRBV6-1	TRBJ1-6	-	TRBD1	CASNPGQRDSPLHF	TGTGCCAGCAACCCGGGACAGAGGGATTCACCCCTCCACTTT
TRBV18	TRBJ1-2	-	-	CASSPIRGNYGYTF	TGTGCCAGCTCACCGATCAGGGGAAACTATGGCTACACCTTC
TRBV5-1	TRBJ2-3	-	TRBD2	CASSFGTTSIDTQYF	TGCGCCAGCAGCTTTGGGACTACATCAATAGATACGCAGTATTTT
TRBV4-2	TRBJ1-4	few	TRBD1	CASSQMTGVGEKLFF	TGTGCCAGCAGCCAAATGACAGGGGTTGGAGAAAAACTGTTTTTT
TRBV28	TRBJ1-1	few	-	CASSFGRFNTEAFF	TGTGCCAGCAGTTTTGGGAGATTTAACACTGAAGCTTTCTTT
TRBV4-1	TRBJ2-7	-	-	CASSQDYTGRRYEQYF	TGCGCCAGCAGCCAAGATTACACAGGGCGACGATACGAGCAGTACTTC
TRBV11-2	TRBJ2-7	-	-	CASSLLYEQYF	TGTGCCAGCAGCTTGTTATACGAGCAGTACTTC
TRBV30	TRBJ1-2	once	-	CAWSVSSGVGYTF	TGTGCCTGGAGTGTATCGTCAGGGGTTGGCTACACCTTC
TRBV12-2	TRBJ1-6	-	-	CASRDCGTADSPLHF	TGTGCAAGTCGCGACTGTGGGACTGCTGATTCACCCCTCCACTTT
TRBV10-3	TRBJ2-7	-	-	CAISVGSSYEQYF	TGTGCCATCTCCGTTGGGAGCTCCTACGAGCAGTACTTC